This entry concerns a single T cell receptor beta chain. Libraries were prepared by immunoSEQ multiplex PCR; TCRdb keeps only in-frame clonotypes and omits some of them. Among 65,000 to 100,000 clones listed, less than 95% were seen once. This entry is derived from a study of OX40 agonist ivuxolimab in advanced cancers. The sequenced sample was CD4+ or CD8+ T cells sorted from blood, obtained in a trial of the OX40 agonist ivuxolimab. The receptor comes from an adult with an advanced solid tumor such as melanoma, head and neck, liver or kidney cancer.

The CDR3 region has the DNA TGTGCCAGCAGCAGTCATAGCCTTTACAATGAGCAGTTCTTC. It is translated as CASSSHSLYNEQFF. The rearrangement joins TRBV7-9 to TRBJ2-1; D gene unclear. CDR3 length: 14 residues. The V end was cut by 5 bases, the J end by 4 bases, with 12 bases between. Germline CDR1 is SEHNR and CDR2 is FQNEAQ (reference sequence).